These 22 T cell receptor beta chains originate from one sample sequenced in a study of regulatory T cells in long-lasting Graves disease. Time point indicated: persistent/refractory GD, antithyroid drugs over 5 years with positive TRAb. After RNA was extracted from PBMCs, the TCR library was made from it. CDR3 regions were amplified by Arm-PCR using iRepertoire HTBI primers to build TCR beta libraries. TCRdb fed the multiplex PCR reads into MiXCR, producing one record per CDR3 protein. This table holds some 370,000 distinct CDR3 sequences, less than 25% found once. The input for sequencing was peripheral blood mononuclear cells (PBMCs), taken when the disease was refractory, from a patient treated with antithyroid drugs. Receptor source: a female donor with Graves disease.

This clonotype was seen a handful of times. The rearrangement links TRBV19 to TRBJ1-4; D remains unclear. The CDR3 extends over 14 amino acids. V lost 6 bases and J lost 5, with 13 bases in between. Germline assignment: CDR1 LNHDA and CDR2 SQIVND (reference sequence). In DNA form, the CDR3 reads TGTGCCAGTAGGACCGGGGTCCGAAATGAAAAACTGTTTTTT. This encodes CASRTGVRNEKLFF.

This clonotype occurred many times. The chain joins TRBV12-3 or TRBV12-4 to TRBJ1-5; the D gene is possibly TRBD1 (5 bases). CDR3 size: 15 residues. Trimming cost V 0 bases and J 1 base, with 7 bases left between them. The DNA for the CDR3 is TGTGCCAGCAGTTTAGCGGGGGTGAGCAATCAGCCCCAGCATTTT. It specifies CASSLAGVSNQPQHF.

The rearrangement uses TRBV7-2 and TRBJ2-3, with 8 bases that match TRBD2. Germline V lookup: CDR1 SGHTA, CDR2 FQGNSA. The CDR3 contains 17 residues. Trimming took 5 bases from V and 3 from J; bases not matched to a gene: 13. In nucleotides, the CDR3 is TGTGCCAGCAGCCACCCGATGGGAGCGGGAGCGACAGATACGCAGTATTTT. The encoded protein is CASSHPMGAGATDTQYF.

This clonotype showed up just a few times. The chain is built from TRBV7-2 and TRBJ2-1; 8 bases are shared with TRBD1. V lost 10 bases to trimming and J lost 6 bases; unmatched junction nucleotides: 5. This CDR3 has 12 residues. Germline lookup yields CDR1 SGHTA and CDR2 FQGNSA. CDR3 sequence: CAKRQGTNEQFF. The CDR3 coding sequence is TGTGCCAAGAGACAGGGGACCAATGAGCAGTTCTTC.

This clonotype was picked up a small number of times. CDR3 region: CASSPPRDSRYNSPLHF. The DNA of the CDR3 is TGTGCCAGCTCACCACCCCGGGACAGCAGATATAATTCACCCCTCCACTTT. The genes are TRBV18 and TRBJ1-6, with TRBD1 matching 7 bases. The CDR3 length is 17 residues. V lost 0 bases and J lost 4; bases outside the gene matches: 6. Germline CDR1 reads KGHSH; CDR2 reads LQKENI.

The table lists this clonotype with many counts. V and J are TRBV6-5 and TRBJ1-4, with 7 positions matching TRBD1. CDR1 and CDR2 (germline): MNHEY, SVGAGI. The length of the CDR3 is 17 residues. V lost 2 bases, J lost 2 bases, and 8 bases stayed unmatched. The CDR3 loop is CASSYGGGLSTNEKLFF. In DNA form, the CDR3 reads TGTGCCAGCAGTTACGGAGGGGGCCTATCGACTAATGAAAAACTGTTTTTT.

This clonotype is a singleton in its sample. The V and J genes are TRBV10-3 and TRBJ2-7; 7 bases agree with TRBD2. CDR3 length: 14 amino acids. Germline V gene data show CDR1 as ENHRY and CDR2 as SYGVKD. The trim removed 4 bases at V and 3 bases at J, leaving 6 bases unmatched. The CDR3 is CAISGSWDYYEQYF. Written as DNA, the CDR3 is TGTGCCATCAGTGGGTCATGGGACTACTACGAGCAGTACTTC.

This clonotype appeared many times. The rearrangement links TRBV27 to TRBJ2-7; no clear D. Germline CDR1 reads MNHEY; CDR2 reads SMNVEV (reference sequence). This CDR3 is built from 14 residues. V lost 0 bases and J 0 bases, leaving 6 bases between the germline ends. The CDR3 DNA reads TGTGCCAGCAGTTTATCACCCACCTCCTACGAGCAGTACTTC. This translates into CASSLSPTSYEQYF.

J is TRBJ2-2 and V is TRBV5-1; D is ambiguous. This CDR3 contains 19 residues. Germline V gene lookup returns CDR1 SGHRS and CDR2 YFSETQ. V was shortened by 5 bases and J by 3 bases, with 26 bases between the two germline ends. The CDR3 nucleotides are TGCGCCAGCAGTTCGCCTTCCGAGGCAGCCGCACTTGACACCGGGGAGCTGTTTTTT. This gives the protein CASSSPSEAAALDTGELFF.

This clonotype was recorded many times. The rearrangement uses TRBV12-3 or TRBV12-4 and TRBJ1-1, with a possible D match to TRBD1 (6 bases). There are 14 residues in the CDR3. Trimming took 3 bases from V and 10 from J, leaving 18 bases between them. This chain's CDR3 is CASSLGAGERGAFF. CDR3 nucleotide sequence: TGTGCCAGCAGTTTGGGGGCAGGCGAACGTGGAGCTTTCTTT.

At least ten counts were recorded for this clonotype. The chain combines TRBV11-2 with TRBJ2-5; the match to TRBD1 covers 8 bases. Germline CDR1 and CDR2: SGHAT and FQNNGV. The V and J ends lost 5 bases and 1 base, in that order; junction bases with no gene match: 9. This CDR3 contains 16 residues. In nucleotides, the CDR3 is TGTGCCAGCAGCCCTAGGACAGGGAGGAGCCAAGAGACCCAGTACTTC. It yields the protein CASSPRTGRSQETQYF.

The rearrangement links TRBV6-2 or TRBV6-3 to TRBJ2-3; no firm D call. The length of the CDR3 is 15 residues. CDR1 MNHEY and CDR2 SVGEGT come from the germline V gene. The germline V and J ends were trimmed by 2 bases and 2 bases, with 11 bases remaining between them. This CDR3 reads CASSYKELTTDTQYF. In nucleotides, the CDR3 is TGTGCCAGCAGTTACAAGGAGCTGACCACAGATACGCAGTATTTT.

This chain connects TRBV28 to TRBJ2-1; no firm D call. Trimming took off 5 bases at V and 7 bases at J, with 12 bases between the two ends. Germline values: CDR1 MDHEN, CDR2 SYDVKM. This CDR3 region has 13 residues. The CDR3 sequence: CASSPRPWNEQFF. The DNA of the CDR3 is TGTGCCAGCAGTCCCCGTCCCTGGAATGAGCAGTTCTTC.

The sample holds many counts of this clonotype. This sequence joins TRBV12-3 or TRBV12-4 and TRBJ1-2, with D possibly being TRBD1 (6 bases). Between the trimmed V and J ends, which lost 3 bases and 10 bases, there was a span of 12 bases. The CDR3 is 12 residues long. In DNA form, the CDR3 reads TGTGCCAGCAGTTTGGGAGGGGGTTTCTACACCTTC. Translation gives CASSLGGGFYTF.

This clonotype occurred a few times. This chain links TRBV20-1 with TRBJ1-2, with unresolved D. The CDR3 sequence is 17 residues long. Deletions cut 0 bases from V and 6 bases from J, with 23 bases between. Germline V CDR1 and CDR2: DFQATT, SNEGSKA (reference sequence). The CDR3 protein is CSARDSDSGSPSDGYTF. The CDR3 bases are TGCAGTGCTAGAGATTCGGATTCGGGTTCCCCGAGCGATGGCTACACCTTC.

This clonotype was seen repeatedly, ten times or more. The V call is TRBV9, the J call TRBJ1-4; D remains unclear. CDR1 SGDLS and CDR2 YYNGEE come from the germline V gene. The CDR3 runs 15 residues. V was shortened by 3 bases and J by 5 bases, with 14 bases between the two germline ends. The CDR3 sequence: CASSGRVAANEKLFF. The CDR3 coding sequence is TGTGCCAGCAGCGGACGGGTAGCGGCAAATGAAAAACTGTTTTTT.

This clonotype was recorded at least ten times. The chain is built from TRBV14 and TRBJ2-5; possibly TRBD2 for D (6 bases). Germline values: CDR1 SGHDN, CDR2 FVKESK. This CDR3 is built from 13 residues. Between the trimmed V and J ends, which lost 6 bases and 9 bases, there was a span of 17 bases. CDR3 amino acids: CASRQSGTGAQYF. CDR3 nucleotide sequence: TGTGCCAGCAGACAATCCGGGACTGGGGCCCAGTACTTC.

On this clonotype: A much larger clone sits a single nucleotide away, making a read error possible. J is TRBJ1-4 and V is TRBV13; D not certain. The germline V gene has CDR1 PRHDT and CDR2 FYEKMQ (reference sequence). The CDR3 sequence is 15 residues long. CDR3 nucleotide sequence: TGTGCCAGCAGACCGCTGGGCTCAACTAATAAAAAACTGTTTTTT. This gives the protein CASRPLGSTNKKLFF. The variable domain in full, with the rest retrieved from reference TRBV13 and TRBJ1-4, is AAGVIQSPRHLIKEKRETATLKCYPIPRHDTVYWYQQGPGQDPQFLISFYEKMQSDKGSIPDRFSAQQFSDYHSELNMSSLELGDSALYFCASRPLGSTNKKLFFGSGTQLSVL.

To note about this clonotype: Since no conserved phenylalanine or tryptophan closes the CDR3, a read error is the likely cause. The chain couples TRBV4-3 to TRBJ2-2; 9 bases align to TRBD2. The V gene end was trimmed by 0 bases and the J gene end by 1 base; junction bases not matched to a gene: 0. The CDR3 spans 16 residues. CDR1 is LGHNA, CDR2 YSLEER, per germline. DNA of the CDR3: TGCGCCAGCAGCCAAGAGACTAGCGGGAACACCGGGGAGCTGTTTTCT. Translating gives CASSQETSGNTGELFS.

This clonotype was seen more than once but under ten times. Here the CDR3 DNA reads TGTGCCAGTAGTATAGTCGGGACCGTCGGTAGGGACATTCAGTACTTC. It codes for CASSIVGTVGRDIQYF. The rearrangement links TRBV19 to TRBJ2-4, with D perhaps being TRBD1 or TRBD2 (5 bases each). Per germline, CDR1 LNHDA and CDR2 SQIVND (reference sequence). V dropped 1 base and J dropped 8 bases, with 18 bases sitting between them. The CDR3 runs to 16 residues.

V usage is TRBV7-2 and J usage is TRBJ2-7; TRBD1 agrees at 11 bases. The CDR3 loop spans 17 amino acids. Germline V gives CDR1 SGHTA, CDR2 FQGNSA. Germline trimming cut 5 bases from V and 5 bases from J; bases unmatched to any gene: 14. CDR3 nucleotides: TGTGCCAGCAGCCCGGGACAGGGGGGATTTTTCGGCGACGAGCAGTACTTC. Residues: CASSPGQGGFFGDEQYF.

This clonotype was observed a single time. A read error may explain this, as a much larger clone is one base away. This chain links TRBV2 with TRBJ2-5, with D possibly being TRBD2 (6 bases). The CDR3 is 12 residues long. V was clipped by 5 bases and J by 5 bases, with 9 bases between them. The germline gives CDR1 SNHLY, CDR2 FYNNEI. The CDR3 nucleotides read TGTGCCAGCAGTAGGACTATGGAGACCCAGTACTTC. It encodes CASSRTMETQYF. The variable domain in full, completed from reference TRBV2 and TRBJ2-5, reads EPEVTQTPSHQVTQMGQEVILRCVPISNHLYFYWYRQILGQKVEFLVSFYNNEISEKSEIFDDQFSVERPDGSNFTLKIRSTKLEDSAMYFCASSRTMETQYFGPGTRLLVL.